The text below deals with one T cell receptor beta chain. The sample originates from a study of blood T cell repertoires in COVID-19. At the level of the study: Sites across the United States, Italy and Spain contributed samples from acute and convalescent COVID-19.

The table came from immunoSEQ multiplex PCR; TCRdb's copy has only in-frame clones and leaves some out. The data contain under 60,000 clones, around four fifths of them singletons. This CDR3 spans 16 amino acids. Germline values: CDR1 MGHDK, CDR2 SYGVNS. Trimming left V 1 base short and J 0 bases short, with 7 bases between. Sequencing was done on a sample of peripheral blood. The TCR was taken from a human donor in a cohort sampled during active COVID-19. The chain recombines TRBV25-1 with TRBJ1-6, with D hard to call. The CDR3 DNA reads TGTGCCAGCAGTGAATTGAGTAGCTCCTATAATTCACCCCTCCACTTT. Amino acid sequence: CASSELSSSYNSPLHF.